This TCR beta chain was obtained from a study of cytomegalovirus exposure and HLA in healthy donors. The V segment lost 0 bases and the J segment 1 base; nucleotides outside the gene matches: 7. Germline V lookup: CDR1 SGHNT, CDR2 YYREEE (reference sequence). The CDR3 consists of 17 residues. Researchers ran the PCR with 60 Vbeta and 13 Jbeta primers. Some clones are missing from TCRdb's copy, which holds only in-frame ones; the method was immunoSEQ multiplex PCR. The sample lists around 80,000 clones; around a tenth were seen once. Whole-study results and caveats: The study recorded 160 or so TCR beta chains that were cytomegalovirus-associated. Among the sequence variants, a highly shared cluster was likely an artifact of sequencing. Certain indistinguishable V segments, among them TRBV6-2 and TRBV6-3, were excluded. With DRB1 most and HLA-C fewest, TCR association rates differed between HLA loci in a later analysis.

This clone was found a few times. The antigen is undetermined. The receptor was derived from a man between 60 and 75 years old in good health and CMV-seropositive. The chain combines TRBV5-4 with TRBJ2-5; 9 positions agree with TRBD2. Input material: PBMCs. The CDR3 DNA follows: TGTGCCAGCAGCTTGGGGTTGGGACTAGCCTCCCAAGAGACCCAGTACTTC. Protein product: CASSLGLGLASQETQYF.